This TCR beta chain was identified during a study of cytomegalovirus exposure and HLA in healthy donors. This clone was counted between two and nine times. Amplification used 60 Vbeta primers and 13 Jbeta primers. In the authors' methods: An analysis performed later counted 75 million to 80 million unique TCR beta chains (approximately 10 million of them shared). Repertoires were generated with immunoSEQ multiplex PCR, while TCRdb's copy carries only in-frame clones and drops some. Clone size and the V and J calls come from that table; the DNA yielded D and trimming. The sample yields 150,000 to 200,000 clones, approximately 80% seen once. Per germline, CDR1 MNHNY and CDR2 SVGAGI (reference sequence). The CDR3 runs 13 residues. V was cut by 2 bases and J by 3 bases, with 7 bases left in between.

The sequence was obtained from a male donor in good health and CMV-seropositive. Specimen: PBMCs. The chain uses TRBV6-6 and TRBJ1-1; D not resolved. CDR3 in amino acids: CASSYQFDTEAFF. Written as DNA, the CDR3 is TGTGCCAGCAGTTACCAGTTCGACACTGAAGCTTTCTTT.